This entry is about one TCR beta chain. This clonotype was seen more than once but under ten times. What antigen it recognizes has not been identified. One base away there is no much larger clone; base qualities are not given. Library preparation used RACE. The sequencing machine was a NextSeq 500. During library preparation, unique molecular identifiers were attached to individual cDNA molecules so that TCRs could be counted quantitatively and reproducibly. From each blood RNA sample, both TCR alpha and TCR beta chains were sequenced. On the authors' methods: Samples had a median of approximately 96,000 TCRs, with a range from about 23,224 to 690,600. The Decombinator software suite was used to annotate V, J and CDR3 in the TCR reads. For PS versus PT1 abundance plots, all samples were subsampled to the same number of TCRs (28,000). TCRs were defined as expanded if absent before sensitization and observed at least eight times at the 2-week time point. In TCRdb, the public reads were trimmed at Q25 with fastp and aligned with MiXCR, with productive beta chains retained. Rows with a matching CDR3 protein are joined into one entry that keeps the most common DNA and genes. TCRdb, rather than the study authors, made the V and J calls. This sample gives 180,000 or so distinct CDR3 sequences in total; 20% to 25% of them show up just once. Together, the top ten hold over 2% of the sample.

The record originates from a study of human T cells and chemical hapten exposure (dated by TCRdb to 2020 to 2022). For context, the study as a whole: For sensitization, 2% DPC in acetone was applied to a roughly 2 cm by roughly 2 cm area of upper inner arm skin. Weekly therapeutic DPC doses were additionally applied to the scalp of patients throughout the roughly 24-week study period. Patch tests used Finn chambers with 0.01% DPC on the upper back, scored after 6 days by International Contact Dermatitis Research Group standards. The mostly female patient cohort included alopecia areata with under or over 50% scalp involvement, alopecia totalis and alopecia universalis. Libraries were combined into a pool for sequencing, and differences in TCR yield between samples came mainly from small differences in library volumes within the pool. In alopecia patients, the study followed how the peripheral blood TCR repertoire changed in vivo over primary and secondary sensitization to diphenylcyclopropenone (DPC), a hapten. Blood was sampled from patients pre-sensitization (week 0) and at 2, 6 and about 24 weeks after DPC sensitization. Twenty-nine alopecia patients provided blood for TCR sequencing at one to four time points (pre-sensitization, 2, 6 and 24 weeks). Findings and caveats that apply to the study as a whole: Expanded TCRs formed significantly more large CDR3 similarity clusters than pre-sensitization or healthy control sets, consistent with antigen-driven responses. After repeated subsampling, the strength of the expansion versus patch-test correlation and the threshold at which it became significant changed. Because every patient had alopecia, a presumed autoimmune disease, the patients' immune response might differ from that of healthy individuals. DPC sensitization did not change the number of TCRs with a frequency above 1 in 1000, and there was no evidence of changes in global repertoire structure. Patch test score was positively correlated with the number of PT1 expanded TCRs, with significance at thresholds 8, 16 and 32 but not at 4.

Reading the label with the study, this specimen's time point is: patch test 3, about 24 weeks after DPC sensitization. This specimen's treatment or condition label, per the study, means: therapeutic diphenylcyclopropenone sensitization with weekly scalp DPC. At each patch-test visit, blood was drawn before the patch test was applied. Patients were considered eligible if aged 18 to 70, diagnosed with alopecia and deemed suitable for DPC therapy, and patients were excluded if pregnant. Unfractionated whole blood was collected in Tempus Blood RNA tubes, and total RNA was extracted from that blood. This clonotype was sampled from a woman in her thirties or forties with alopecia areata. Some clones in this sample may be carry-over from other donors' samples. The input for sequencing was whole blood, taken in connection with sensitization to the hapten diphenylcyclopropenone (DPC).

CDR3 loop: CASREREGLNEQFF. The DNA sequence is as follows: TGTGCCAGCAGGGAGCGGGAGGGCCTCAATGAGCAGTTCTTC. Here the chain combines TRBV6-2 or TRBV6-3 and TRBJ2-1, and TRBD2 aligns with 10 junction nucleotides. Trimmed from V: 6 bases; trimmed from J: 6 bases; junction bases lacking a gene match: 5. Via the germline V gene, CDR1 is MNHEY and CDR2 SVGEGT. The CDR3 contains 14 residues, cysteine and phenylalanine counted. The CDR3 DNA has 42 bases and is translated from base 1.